One sample yielded the 5 T cell receptor beta chains listed below, sequenced in a study of blood T cells in healthy people across ages. Through a sample-barcoded 5' primer and a J-beta primer mix, a second PCR was run for about 6 to 12 cycles. TCRdb ran MiXCR on the 5' RACE reads and lists one entry per CDR3 protein. There are around 870,000 distinct CDR3 sequences in the sample; around 26% occur only once, and about 18% lies in the top ten. The source material was blood. These TCRs come from a woman older than 75 in good health.

This clonotype was counted only a few times. The chain uses TRBV20-1 and TRBJ1-2; no definite D call. Germline lookup yields CDR1 DFQATT and CDR2 SNEGSKA (reference sequence). CDR3 length equals 13 residues. V lost 0 bases, J lost 6 bases, and 11 bases lay in between. The CDR3 region is CSARENAGNGYTF. As DNA, the CDR3 is TGCAGTGCTAGAGAAAATGCGGGAAATGGCTACACCTTC.

The chain is built from TRBV7-8 and TRBJ2-1; 8 bases map to TRBD2. Germline V gene data show CDR1 as SGHVS and CDR2 as FQNEAQ. V gave up 4 bases and J gave up 6 bases; unmatched junction bases: 5. There are 14 residues in the CDR3. The CDR3 nucleotides are TGTGCCAGCAGCTCAGCCGGGACTAGCAATGAGCAGTTCTTC. Protein product: CASSSAGTSNEQFF.

The chain couples TRBV7-2 to TRBJ1-1, with 9 bases identical to TRBD1. CDR3 size: 14 residues. Looked up from germline, CDR1 is SGHTA and CDR2 is FQGNSA. The ends lost 0 bases at V and 6 bases at J; junction bases unmatched: 2. The DNA for the CDR3 is TGTGCCAGCAGCTTAGCGACAGGGGGGTCTGAAGCTTTCTTT. Encoded protein: CASSLATGGSEAFF.

As for this clonotype: A read error may explain this, as a much larger clone is one base away. This rearrangement joins TRBV6-1 to TRBJ1-4; D perhaps matches TRBD1 (5 bases). Germline V gene sequence: CDR1 MNHNS, CDR2 SASEGT. This CDR3 has 14 amino acids. DNA of the CDR3: TGTGCCGGCAGTGAAGGTGTACACAGGGAAAAACTGTTTTTT. It yields the protein CAGSEGVHREKLFF.

This clonotype was counted between two and nine times. The chain links TRBV19 to TRBJ1-2; the match to TRBD1 covers 9 bases. This CDR3 spans 13 amino acids. The J segment lost 5 bases and the V segment lost 9 bases, leaving 7 bases of the junction unmatched. Germline loops: CDR1 LNHDA, CDR2 SQIVND (reference sequence). The CDR3 region has the DNA TGTGCCAGCGGGGTGACAGGGGGTTATGGCTACACCTTC. This gives the protein CASGVTGGYGYTF.